The following is a T cell receptor (beta chain) sequence with its context. The entry originates in a study of blood T cell repertoires in COVID-19. Overall study context: Sources were T cells, B-cell-depleted T cells, or PBMCs; the material itself was cDNA or gDNA.

Original processing notes: Reference gene primer amplification gave estimated nucleated cell counts. Sequencing used immunoSEQ multiplex PCR; TCRdb keeps in-frame clones, though not all of them. The V and J calls and the clone size are those of that table, but D and trimming were determined from the DNA. The repertoire holds some 89,000 clones, about 83% seen once, with about 16% in the top ten. This CDR3 comprises 15 residues. Germline V gene data show CDR1 as SNHLY and CDR2 as FYNNEI. Trimming at V came to 7 bases and at J to 0 bases, leaving 8 bases not matched to a gene. The sequence derives from a human donor in a cohort sampled during active COVID-19. V usage is TRBV2 and J usage is TRBJ2-7, with 8 bases lining up with TRBD2. Sequencing input: peripheral blood. For the CDR3, the DNA is TGTGCCAGCACACTAGCGGAGGGAAGCTCCTACGAGCAGTACTTC. This gives the protein CASTLAEGSSYEQYF.